This T cell receptor (beta chain) was captured by sequencing in a study of blood T cell repertoires in COVID-19. In the study overall: Some COVID-19 samples were acute and others convalescent; all came from the United States, Italy and Spain. Sources were T cells, B-cell-depleted T cells, or PBMCs; the material itself was cDNA or gDNA.

Authors' data handling: Reference gene primer amplification yielded estimated nucleated cell counts. Assay: immunoSEQ multiplex PCR; the TCRdb copy retains only in-frame clones and omits some. The V and J calls and clone size are taken from that table; D and trimming were inferred from the DNA. The table includes about 100,000 clones, 88% detected once. With 5 bases clipped from V and 3 bases from J, the junction kept 4 bases outside the gene matches. This CDR3 region has 14 residues. Germline CDR1 reads MDHEN; CDR2 reads SYDVKM. This TCR derives from a woman aged 80 or older with acute or convalescent COVID-19. The V call is TRBV28, the J call TRBJ2-1, with TRBD1 matching over 7 bases. The sample taken for sequencing was peripheral blood. Here the CDR3 DNA reads TGTGCCAGCAGTGCACAGGGGTTCTACAATGAGCAGTTCTTC. This encodes CASSAQGFYNEQFF.